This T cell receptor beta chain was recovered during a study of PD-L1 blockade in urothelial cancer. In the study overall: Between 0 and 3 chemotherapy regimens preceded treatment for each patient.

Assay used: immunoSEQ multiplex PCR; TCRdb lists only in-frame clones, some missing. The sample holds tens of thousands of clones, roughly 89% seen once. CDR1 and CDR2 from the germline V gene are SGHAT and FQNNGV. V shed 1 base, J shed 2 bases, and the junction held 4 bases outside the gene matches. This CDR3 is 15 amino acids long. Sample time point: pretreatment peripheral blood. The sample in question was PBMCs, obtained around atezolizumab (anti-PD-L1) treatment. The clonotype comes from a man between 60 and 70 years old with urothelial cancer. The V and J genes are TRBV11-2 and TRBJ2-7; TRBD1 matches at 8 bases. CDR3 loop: CASSLVDRGPYEQYF. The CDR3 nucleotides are TGTGCCAGCAGCTTAGTAGACAGGGGACCCTACGAGCAGTACTTC. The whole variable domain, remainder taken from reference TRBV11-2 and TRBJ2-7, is EAGVAQSPRYKIIEKRQSVAFWCNPISGHATLYWYQQILGQGPKLLIQFQNNGVVDDSQLPKDRFSAERLKGVDSTLKIQPAKLEDSAVYLCASSLVDRGPYEQYFGPGTRLTVT.